This T cell receptor beta chain stems from a study of T cell repertoires in ileal Crohn's disease. CDR1 and CDR2 from the germline V gene are SEHNR and FQNEAQ (reference sequence). V dropped 7 bases and J dropped 0; count of bases not matched to a gene: 10. CDR3 length equals 16 residues. TCRB immunosequencing input was roughly 530 nanograms of biopsy DNA per sample. Only in-frame clones appear in the TCRdb table, and some are missing; sequencing was by immunoSEQ multiplex PCR. The table has approximately 12,000 clones, roughly 76% seen once. The chain is built from TRBV7-9 and TRBJ1-2; TRBD1 aligns across 8 bases. Sequences were obtained from ileal tissue. This receptor was identified in an adult with Crohn's disease. The CDR3 region is CASTLGGDRPNYGYTF. Here the CDR3 DNA reads TGTGCCAGCACCTTGGGGGGGGACAGGCCTAACTATGGCTACACCTTC.